A selection of T cell receptor beta chains follows, all from one sample in a study of shared clonotypes between healthy human individuals. Data came from immunoSEQ multiplex PCR; TCRdb stores just in-frame clones and leaves some out. The sample records 550,000 to 700,000 clones, around 73% being singletons. Sequencing used memory CD4+ T cells sorted from blood. These receptors originate from a woman aged 25 to 39 in good health. The CDR3 runs from the conserved cysteine through the conserved F or W. Each record gives: CDR3 DNA, CDR3 protein, V gene, D gene, clone size, J gene. A D gene is named only where the DNA matches it firmly. Clone size is not always given. Where it is, it says once, few, many or a class for expanded clones.

TGTGCCAGCAGCCCCCAGGGGCAAGTGGGGCAGTACTTC	CASSPQGQVGQYF	TRBV7-9	.	.	TRBJ2-7
TGTGCCAGCAGCTTAGGGCTGATGGCAAAGTACTTC	CASSLGLMAKYF	TRBV7-2	.	.	TRBJ2-5
TGTGCCAGCAGTTTGGGATCGGGTAGCCAAGAGACCCAGTACTTC	CASSLGSGSQETQYF	TRBV28	.	.	TRBJ2-5
TGTGCCAGCAGCTTTGGCAGAAACGACGAGCAGTACTTC	CASSFGRNDEQYF	TRBV5-6	.	.	TRBJ2-7
TGTGCCAGTAGTATTTCCAGGAACACCGGGGAGCTGTTTTTT	CASSISRNTGELFF	TRBV19	.	many	TRBJ2-2
TGTGCCAGCAGCACGGGTCAGGTCACCGGGGAGCTGTTTTTT	CASSTGQVTGELFF	TRBV5-8	.	once	TRBJ2-2
TGTGCCAGCAGCGTAGGAGTCAGCTCCTACGAGCAGTACTTC	CASSVGVSSYEQYF	TRBV9	.	.	TRBJ2-7
TGTGCCTGGACGACAGGGGGCCCCAAGACGTTCTTC	CAWTTGGPKTFF	TRBV30	TRBD1	.	TRBJ2-1
TGTGCCAGCAGGGAACTAGCGGGATATGAGCAGTTCTTC	CASRELAGYEQFF	TRBV6-5	TRBD2	.	TRBJ2-1
TGTGCCAGCAGACAGGGCAGCACAGATACGCAGTATTTT	CASRQGSTDTQYF	TRBV25-1	.	few	TRBJ2-3
TGTGCCAGCAGTTACTCAGGGCGTGTAGGAGATACGCAGTATTTT	CASSYSGRVGDTQYF	TRBV6-5	.	.	TRBJ2-3
TGTGCCAGCAGCAAAGTGGGAGGGCCGGGCGAGCAGTACTTC	CASSKVGGPGEQYF	TRBV21-1	.	.	TRBJ2-7
TGTGCCAGCAGCTTAGGGCCGGGACTGGGGGAGCTGTTTTTT	CASSLGPGLGELFF	TRBV11-2	.	.	TRBJ2-2
TGTGCCACCCGCTGGAGGGGGGGCGCCCCGGAGGGGGCCAACGTCCTGACTTTC	CATRWRGGAPEGANVLTF	TRBV19	.	.	TRBJ2-6
TGTGCCAGCAGCCCGGGAGGGGGTAGCACAGATACGCAGTATTTT	CASSPGGGSTDTQYF	TRBV7-9	TRBD2	once	TRBJ2-3
TGCGCCAGCAGCTTCCTTCAACAGAGCTCCTACAATGAGCAGTTCTTC	CASSFLQQSSYNEQFF	TRBV5-1	.	.	TRBJ2-1
TGCAGCGTGACGGGGGGGTCGGGAAACACCATATATTTT	CSVTGGSGNTIYF	TRBV29-1	.	.	TRBJ1-3
TGTGCCAGCAGGCACCGGGACAGGTTCTCTGGGGCCAACGTCCTGACTTTC	CASRHRDRFSGANVLTF	TRBV28	TRBD1	.	TRBJ2-6
TGTGCCAGCAGTGCCCGATGGGGCACTAATGAAAAACTGTTTTTT	CASSARWGTNEKLFF	TRBV27	.	once	TRBJ1-4
TGTGCCAGCAGAACTAGCGGAGGAAGCTCCTACGAGCAGTACTTC	CASRTSGGSSYEQYF	TRBV6-6	TRBD2	once	TRBJ2-7
TGTGCCAGCAGCTTGTTTCTCACTGGGAGAACCTACGAGCAGTACTTC	CASSLFLTGRTYEQYF	TRBV11-2	.	.	TRBJ2-7
TGTGCCAGCTCACTAGGACAGGATGAAGCTTTCTTT	CASSLGQDEAFF	TRBV18	TRBD1	once	TRBJ1-1
TGTGCCAGCAGTGAATTAATCTACGAGCAGTACTTC	CASSELIYEQYF	TRBV2	.	few	TRBJ2-7
TGTGCCAGCAGCTCGGGACTAGCGGGAGGTTACGAGCAGTACTTC	CASSSGLAGGYEQYF	TRBV6-5	TRBD2	once	TRBJ2-7
TGCAGCGTTGGGACAGTGGAAGGTGCGACTTTCTTT	CSVGTVEGATFF	TRBV29-1	.	.	TRBJ1-1
TGTGCCAGCAGCCCGACCTCCTCCTTTAATGAAAAACTGTTTTTT	CASSPTSSFNEKLFF	TRBV7-9	.	.	TRBJ1-4
TGCGCCAGCAGCCCCCGACAGGGCCTGAACACTGAAGCTTTCTTT	CASSPRQGLNTEAFF	TRBV5-1	TRBD1	.	TRBJ1-1
TGTGCCAGCAGCTTTGAGAGACTAGCGAGCCAAGAGACCCAGTACTTC	CASSFERLASQETQYF	TRBV11-2	TRBD2	.	TRBJ2-5
TGTGCCAGCAGCTCAGGGGGCGGGTTCGATGGCTACACCTTC	CASSSGGGFDGYTF	TRBV28	TRBD1	.	TRBJ1-2
TGTGCCAGCAGCTTATCCGGACACTACAGCACAGATACGCAATATTTT	CASSLSGHYSTDTQYF	TRBV7-9	.	.	TRBJ2-3
TGTGCCAGCAGTTGGGGGAGATGGACCGGGGAGCTGTTTTTT	CASSWGRWTGELFF	TRBV21-1	.	once	TRBJ2-2
TGTGCCAGCAGCCAGGGACTAGCGAGCACAGATACGCAGTATTTT	CASSQGLASTDTQYF	TRBV5-5	TRBD2	.	TRBJ2-3
TGTGCCAGCAGCACCCTAGACTCCTTTCAAGAGACCCAGTACTTC	CASSTLDSFQETQYF	TRBV21-1	.	.	TRBJ2-5
TGCAGTGTGGCTAGCTCCCATGAGCAGTTCTTC	CSVASSHEQFF	TRBV20-1	.	.	TRBJ2-1
TGTGCCAGCAGTTTAGATAGCGGAGATACGCAGTATTTT	CASSLDSGDTQYF	TRBV27	.	.	TRBJ2-3
TGTGCCAGCAGTTTATCAGGGGAAGCTTTCTTT	CASSLSGEAFF	TRBV28	.	few	TRBJ1-1
TGTGCCAGCAGTTACTCCCTACCCCAGCAAGAGACCCAGTACTTC	CASSYSLPQQETQYF	TRBV6-6	.	.	TRBJ2-5
TGCGCCAGCAGCTCTGGGCCGGCCCTCCGAGAGACCCAGTACTTC	CASSSGPALRETQYF	TRBV5-1	.	.	TRBJ2-5
TGTGCCAGCAGCCCAGCCGGTCCTTTCTTT	CASSPAGPFF	TRBV7-9	.	.	TRBJ1-1
TGCGCCAGCAGCTTGCTGGGACTGGGCGGAGAGACCCAGTACTTC	CASSLLGLGGETQYF	TRBV5-1	.	many	TRBJ2-5
TGCGCCAGCAGCCCCGAGAGGGGGTCCAGATATGGCTACACCTTC	CASSPERGSRYGYTF	TRBV5-1	.	.	TRBJ1-2
TGTGCCAGCTCACCTCAGGGGATGGGTAGCAATCAGCCCCAGCATTTT	CASSPQGMGSNQPQHF	TRBV18	.	once	TRBJ1-5